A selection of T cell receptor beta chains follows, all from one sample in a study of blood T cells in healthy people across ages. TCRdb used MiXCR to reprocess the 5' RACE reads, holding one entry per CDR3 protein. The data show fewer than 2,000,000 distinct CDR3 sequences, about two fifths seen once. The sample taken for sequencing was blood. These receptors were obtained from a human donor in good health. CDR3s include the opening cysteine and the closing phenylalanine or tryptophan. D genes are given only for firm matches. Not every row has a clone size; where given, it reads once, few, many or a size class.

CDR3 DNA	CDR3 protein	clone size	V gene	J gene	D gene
TGTGCCAGCAGACTAGCGACCACCTACAATGAGCAGTTCTTC	CASRLATTYNEQFF	-	TRBV11-2	TRBJ2-1	TRBD2
TGTGCCAGCATTGCTCGAGACCCTTCCTACAATGAGCAGTTCTTC	CASIARDPSYNEQFF	-	TRBV7-9	TRBJ2-1	-
TGTGCCAGCAATCTAGTTTCCCATCAGTATGGCTACACCTTC	CASNLVSHQYGYTF	-	TRBV27	TRBJ1-2	-
TGTGCCAGCAGCTCCGGACACAGCACAGATACGCAGTATTTT	CASSSGHSTDTQYF	many	TRBV7-2	TRBJ2-3	-
TGTGCCAGCAGCCCTACTAGCGGGCTTGGGAATGAGCAGTTCTTC	CASSPTSGLGNEQFF	few	TRBV7-3	TRBJ2-1	TRBD2
TGTGCCAGCAGCCGTAGGGGGGGAGGGGGCAGATTCTCGAGCTACACCTTC	CASSRRGGGGRFSSYTF	-	TRBV9	TRBJ1-2	TRBD1
TGCAGTGCCCTCCCGGGACTAGGTTTAGAGACCCAGTACTTC	CSALPGLGLETQYF	-	TRBV20-1	TRBJ2-5	TRBD2
TGTGCCAGCAGTTCTCCGACAGGGGGAAAAGAGACCCAGTACTTC	CASSSPTGGKETQYF	-	TRBV28	TRBJ2-5	TRBD1
TGCAGTGCCCCACCCGGTAGCGGGGGAGACAATGAGCAGTTCTTC	CSAPPGSGGDNEQFF	-	TRBV20-1	TRBJ2-1	TRBD2
TGTGCCATCAGCAGGGACCTTAATGAAAAACTGTTTTTT	CAISRDLNEKLFF	-	TRBV10-3	TRBJ1-4	-
TGTGCCAGCAAGAGCCCTAACGGGGAGCAGTACTTC	CASKSPNGEQYF	-	TRBV6-2/TRBV6-3	TRBJ2-5	-
TGTGCCAGCAATGGGGAAACGGGCACTGAAGCTTTCTTT	CASNGETGTEAFF	-	TRBV2	TRBJ1-1	-
TGTGCCATCAGTGTGGAGACAGGGGTTAACGAGCAGTACTTC	CAISVETGVNEQYF	-	TRBV10-3	TRBJ2-7	TRBD1
TGTGCCAGCAGTGAATTCGGACAGGGTCTATTCACAGATACGCAGTATTTT	CASSEFGQGLFTDTQYF	-	TRBV25-1	TRBJ2-3	TRBD1
TGCGCCAGCAGCCATTTACAGGGTCGGGCTTTCTTT	CASSHLQGRAFF	-	TRBV4-1	TRBJ1-1	-
TGTGCCAGCAGCTTACCCGGACAGTTCCAAGAGACCCAGTACTTC	CASSLPGQFQETQYF	-	TRBV7-9	TRBJ2-5	-
TGTGCCAGTACCAGGGGGAAAAATATTAACAATGAGCAGTTCTTC	CASTRGKNINNEQFF	-	TRBV19	TRBJ2-1	TRBD1
TGTGCCAGCTGGGGACCGCCCAATGGGCAGTTCTTC	CASWGPPNGQFF	-	TRBV2	TRBJ2-1	-
TGTGCCAGCAGTCCGTGGGGGGGGGCTGCGGAGACCCAGTACTTC	CASSPWGGAAETQYF	-	TRBV12-3/TRBV12-4	TRBJ2-5	-
TGTGCCAGCAGTTTAGAACGACAGATTTACAATGAGCAGTTCTTC	CASSLERQIYNEQFF	-	TRBV12-3/TRBV12-4	TRBJ2-1	-
TGTGCTAGCAGCTTAGGAGGGGTTCCCGGGGAGCTGTTTTTT	CASSLGGVPGELFF	few	TRBV7-7	TRBJ2-2	-
TGTGCCAGCAGTCGTGCGGGGGGGCGGTCTGAGACCCAGTACTTC	CASSRAGGRSETQYF	few	TRBV7-3	TRBJ2-5	TRBD2
TGTGCCAGCAGCGTAGTCGTGGCCCAGGAGCAGTATTTT	CASSVVVAQEQYF	-	TRBV9	TRBJ2-3	-